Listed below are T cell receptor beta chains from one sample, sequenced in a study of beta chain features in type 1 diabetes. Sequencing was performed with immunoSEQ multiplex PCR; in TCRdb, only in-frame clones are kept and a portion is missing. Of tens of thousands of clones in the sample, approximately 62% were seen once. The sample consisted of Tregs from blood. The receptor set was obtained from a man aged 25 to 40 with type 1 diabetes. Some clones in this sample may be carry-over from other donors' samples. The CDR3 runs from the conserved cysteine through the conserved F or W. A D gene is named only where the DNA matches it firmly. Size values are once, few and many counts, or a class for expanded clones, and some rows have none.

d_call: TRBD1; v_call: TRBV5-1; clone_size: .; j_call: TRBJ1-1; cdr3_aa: CASSSTGVDTEAFF; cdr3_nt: TGCGCCAGCAGCTCTACAGGGGTTGACACTGAAGCTTTCTTT
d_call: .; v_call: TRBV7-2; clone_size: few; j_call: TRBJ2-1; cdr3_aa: CASSFLTVGEQFF; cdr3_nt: TGTGCCAGCAGCTTTTTGACTGTTGGTGAGCAGTTCTTC
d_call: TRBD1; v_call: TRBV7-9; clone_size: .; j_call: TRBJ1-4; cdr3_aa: CASSARQGRNEKLFF; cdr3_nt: TGTGCCAGCAGCGCCCGACAGGGCAGGAATGAAAAACTGTTTTTT
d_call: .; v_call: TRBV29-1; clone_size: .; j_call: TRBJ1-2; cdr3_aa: CSGGEESYTF; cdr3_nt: TGCAGCGGCGGGGAGGAGAGCTACACCTTC
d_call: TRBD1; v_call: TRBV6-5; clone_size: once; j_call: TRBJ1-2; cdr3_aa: CASSLQGIYGYTF; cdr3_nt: TGTGCCAGCAGCCTACAGGGGATCTATGGCTACACCTTC
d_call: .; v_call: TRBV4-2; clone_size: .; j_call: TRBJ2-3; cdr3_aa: CASSQDAHPLRTDTQYF; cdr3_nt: TGTGCCAGCAGCCAAGACGCCCACCCATTGAGGACAGATACGCAGTATTTT
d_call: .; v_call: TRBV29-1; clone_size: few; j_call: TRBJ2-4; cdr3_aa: CSVPSGLAKNIQYF; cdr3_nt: TGCAGCGTTCCCTCCGGACTAGCCAAAAACATTCAGTACTTC
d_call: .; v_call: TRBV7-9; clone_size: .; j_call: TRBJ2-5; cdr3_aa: CAAGPTQETQYF; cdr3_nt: TGTGCCGCCGGTCCGACACAAGAGACCCAGTACTTC
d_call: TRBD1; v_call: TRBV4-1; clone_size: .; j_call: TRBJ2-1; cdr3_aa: CASSQGQGDNEQFF; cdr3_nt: TGCGCCAGCAGCCAAGGACAGGGAGACAATGAGCAGTTCTTC
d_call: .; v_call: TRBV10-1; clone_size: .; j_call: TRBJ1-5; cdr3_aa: CASSGALNQPQHF; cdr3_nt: TGCGCCAGCAGTGGGGCCCTCAATCAGCCCCAGCATTTT
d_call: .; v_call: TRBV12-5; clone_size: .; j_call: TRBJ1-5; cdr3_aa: CASGFRQGHQPQHF; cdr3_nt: TGTGCTAGTGGTTTTCGCCAGGGTCATCAGCCCCAGCATTTT
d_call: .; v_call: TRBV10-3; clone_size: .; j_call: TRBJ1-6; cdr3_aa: CAISGVPPNSPLHF; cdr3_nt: TGTGCCATCAGTGGCGTCCCCCCTAATTCACCCCTCCACTTT
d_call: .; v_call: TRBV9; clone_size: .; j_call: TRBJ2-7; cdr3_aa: CASNGEQYF; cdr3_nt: TGTGCCAGCAACGGCGAGCAGTACTTC
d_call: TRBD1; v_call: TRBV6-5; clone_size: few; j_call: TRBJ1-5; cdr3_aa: CASRRDRGDQPQHF; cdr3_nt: TGTGCCAGCAGGCGTGACAGGGGTGATCAGCCCCAGCATTTT
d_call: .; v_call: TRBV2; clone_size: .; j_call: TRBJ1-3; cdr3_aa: CASSSEANSGNTIYF; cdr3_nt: TGTGCCAGCAGTTCTGAGGCCAACTCTGGAAACACCATATATTTT
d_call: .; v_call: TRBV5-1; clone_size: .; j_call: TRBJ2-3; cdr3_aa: CASRQASTDTQYF; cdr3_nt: TGCGCCAGCAGGCAGGCTAGCACAGATACGCAGTATTTT
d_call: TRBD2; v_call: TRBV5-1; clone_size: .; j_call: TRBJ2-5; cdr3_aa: CASSLNGGGRETQYF; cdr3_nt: TGCGCCAGCAGCTTGAACGGGGGGGGGAGAGAGACCCAGTACTTC
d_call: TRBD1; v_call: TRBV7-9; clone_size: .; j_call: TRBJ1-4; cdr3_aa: CASSEGQVFNEKLFF; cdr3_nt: TGTGCCAGCAGCGAGGGACAGGTCTTCAATGAAAAACTGTTTTTT
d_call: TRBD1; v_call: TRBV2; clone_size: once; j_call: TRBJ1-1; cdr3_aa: CASSVGQGYEAFF; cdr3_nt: TGTGCCAGCAGTGTAGGACAGGGCTATGAAGCTTTCTTT
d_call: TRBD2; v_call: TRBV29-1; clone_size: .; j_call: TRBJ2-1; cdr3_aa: CSVGIPSGGWAYNEQFF; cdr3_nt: TGCAGCGTTGGAATCCCTAGCGGGGGATGGGCCTACAATGAGCAGTTCTTC
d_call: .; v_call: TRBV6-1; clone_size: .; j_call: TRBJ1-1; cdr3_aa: CASTGYTEAFF; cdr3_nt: TGTGCCAGCACAGGGTACACTGAAGCTTTCTTT
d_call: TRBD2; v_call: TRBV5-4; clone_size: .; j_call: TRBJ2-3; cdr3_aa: CASSLAGGPDTQYF; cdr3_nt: TGTGCCAGCAGCTTGGCGGGGGGTCCAGATACGCAGTATTTT
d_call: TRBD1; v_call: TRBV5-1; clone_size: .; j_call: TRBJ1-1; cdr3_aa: CASSWENRGTEAFF; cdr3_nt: TGCGCCAGCAGTTGGGAGAACAGGGGCACTGAAGCTTTCTTT
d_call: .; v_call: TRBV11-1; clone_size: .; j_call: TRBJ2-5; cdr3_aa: CASSSRGEIETQYF; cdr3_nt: TGTGCCAGCTCCAGCAGGGGCGAAATCGAGACCCAGTACTTC
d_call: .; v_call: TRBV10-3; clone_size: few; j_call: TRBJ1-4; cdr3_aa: CASGGSNEKLFF; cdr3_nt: TGTGCCTCCGGGGGGTCTAATGAAAAACTGTTTTTT
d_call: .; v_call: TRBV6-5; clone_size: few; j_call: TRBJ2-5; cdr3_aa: CASSYPGTRETQYF; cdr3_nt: TGTGCCAGCAGTTACCCCGGGACAAGAGAGACCCAGTACTTC
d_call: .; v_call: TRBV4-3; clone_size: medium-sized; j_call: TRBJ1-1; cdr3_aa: CASSLLPFNTEAFF; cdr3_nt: TGCGCCAGCAGCCTCCTTCCCTTCAACACTGAAGCTTTCTTT
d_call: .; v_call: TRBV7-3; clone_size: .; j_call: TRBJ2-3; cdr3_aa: CASSSQGFSPDTQYF; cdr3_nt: TGTGCCAGCAGCTCCCAGGGGTTCTCTCCAGATACGCAGTATTTT
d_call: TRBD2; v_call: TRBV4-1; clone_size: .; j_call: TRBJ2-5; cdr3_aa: CASSQGRNGAGAQYF; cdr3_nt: TGCGCCAGCAGCCAGGGGAGGAACGGCGCGGGGGCCCAGTACTTC
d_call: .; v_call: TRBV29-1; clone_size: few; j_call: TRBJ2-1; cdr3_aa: CSVGGDIYNEQFF; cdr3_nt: TGCAGCGTTGGTGGGGACATATACAATGAGCAGTTCTTC
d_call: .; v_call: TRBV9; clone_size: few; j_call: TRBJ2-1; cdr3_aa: CASSVDSSSYNEQFF; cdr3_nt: TGTGCCAGCAGCGTAGATTCTAGCTCCTACAATGAGCAGTTCTTC
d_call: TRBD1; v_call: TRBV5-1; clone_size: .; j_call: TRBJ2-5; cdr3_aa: CASSLALRTGGGEQYF; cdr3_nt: TGCGCCAGCAGCTTGGCGCTCCGGACAGGGGGCGGTGAGCAGTACTTC
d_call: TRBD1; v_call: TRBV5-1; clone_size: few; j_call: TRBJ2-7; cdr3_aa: CASSLGATGGPSYEQYF; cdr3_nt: TGCGCCAGCAGCTTGGGAGCGACAGGGGGCCCGTCCTACGAGCAGTACTTC
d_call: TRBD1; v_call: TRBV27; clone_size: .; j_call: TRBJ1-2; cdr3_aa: CASRPRGQGIANYGYTF; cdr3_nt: TGTGCCAGCAGACCTCGAGGACAGGGGATAGCTAACTATGGCTACACCTTC
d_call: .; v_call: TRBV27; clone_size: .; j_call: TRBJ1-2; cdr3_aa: CASRLTGTDGYTF; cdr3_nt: TGTGCCAGCAGGCTTACAGGAACTGATGGCTACACCTTC
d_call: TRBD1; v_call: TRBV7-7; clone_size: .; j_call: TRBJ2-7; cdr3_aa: CASSQGTEGEQYF; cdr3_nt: TGTGCTAGCAGCCAGGGGACAGAAGGGGAGCAGTACTTC
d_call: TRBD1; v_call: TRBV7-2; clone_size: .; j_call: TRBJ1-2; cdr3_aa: CASSLRQGHTF; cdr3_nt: TGTGCCAGCAGCTTAAGACAGGGACACACCTTC
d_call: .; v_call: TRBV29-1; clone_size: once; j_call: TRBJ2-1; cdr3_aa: CSVEYSLSYNEQFF; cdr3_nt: TGCAGCGTTGAATACAGTTTGTCCTACAATGAGCAGTTCTTC
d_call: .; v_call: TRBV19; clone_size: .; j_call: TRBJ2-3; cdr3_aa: CASSIDTASTDTQYF; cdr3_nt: TGTGCCAGTAGTATCGACACCGCGAGCACAGATACGCAGTATTTT
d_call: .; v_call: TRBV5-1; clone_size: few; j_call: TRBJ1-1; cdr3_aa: CASCRGGIETEAFF; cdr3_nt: TGCGCCAGCTGTCGCGGGGGAATAGAGACTGAAGCTTTCTTT
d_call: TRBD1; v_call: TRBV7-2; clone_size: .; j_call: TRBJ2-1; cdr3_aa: CASSLLRGQGALGQFF; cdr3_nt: TGTGCCAGCAGCTTATTAAGAGGACAGGGGGCCCTTGGGCAGTTCTTC
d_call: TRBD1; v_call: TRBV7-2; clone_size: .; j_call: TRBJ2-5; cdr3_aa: CASSSTLTGGETQYF; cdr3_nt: TGTGCCAGCAGCTCAACCTTGACAGGGGGAGAGACCCAGTACTTC
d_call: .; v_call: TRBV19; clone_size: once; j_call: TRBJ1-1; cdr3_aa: CASSIGKGTEAFF; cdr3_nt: TGTGCCAGTAGTATAGGAAAGGGGACTGAAGCTTTCTTT
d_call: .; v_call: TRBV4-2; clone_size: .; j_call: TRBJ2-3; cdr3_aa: CASSQVGGSDTQYF; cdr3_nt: TGTGCCAGCAGCCAAGTAGGGGGATCAGATACGCAGTATTTT
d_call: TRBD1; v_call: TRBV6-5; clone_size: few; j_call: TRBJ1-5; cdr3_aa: CASGRQGNQPQHF; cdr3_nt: TGTGCCAGCGGACGACAGGGGAATCAGCCCCAGCATTTT
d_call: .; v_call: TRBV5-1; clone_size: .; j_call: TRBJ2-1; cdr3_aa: CASSVNNEQFF; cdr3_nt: TGCGCCAGCAGCGTTAACAATGAGCAGTTCTTC